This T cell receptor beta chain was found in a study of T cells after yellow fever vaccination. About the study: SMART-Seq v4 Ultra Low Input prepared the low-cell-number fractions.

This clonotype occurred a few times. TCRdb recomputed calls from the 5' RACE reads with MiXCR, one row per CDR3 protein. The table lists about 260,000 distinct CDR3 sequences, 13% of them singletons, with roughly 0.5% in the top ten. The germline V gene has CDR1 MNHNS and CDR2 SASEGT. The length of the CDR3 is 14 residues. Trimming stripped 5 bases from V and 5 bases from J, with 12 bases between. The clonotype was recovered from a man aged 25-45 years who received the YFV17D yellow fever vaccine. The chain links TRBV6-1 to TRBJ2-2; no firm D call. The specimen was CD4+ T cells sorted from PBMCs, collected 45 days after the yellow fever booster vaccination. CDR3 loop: CASSKPGTTGELFF. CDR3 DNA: TGTGCCAGCAGTAAACCCGGCACTACCGGGGAGCTGTTTTTT.